The present entry profiles one T cell receptor (beta chain) with its context. No antigen is known for it. This specimen comes from a study of human T cells and chemical hapten exposure. Whole-study context: Predominantly women, the patients had alopecia areata, totalis or universalis. Broader study findings: Expanded TCRs clustered into significantly more large CDR3 similarity groups than controls, the analysis revealed. DPC sensitization produced no change in TCRs with frequency above 1 in 1000.

This sample's time point: patch test 3, about 24 weeks after DPC sensitization. The sample's treatment: therapeutic diphenylcyclopropenone sensitization with weekly scalp DPC. Someone pulled total RNA out of unfractionated whole blood. TCRdb processed the RACE reads anew with MiXCR; each CDR3 protein has one entry. In the table there are about 39,000 distinct CDR3 sequences, about 13% of which are singletons. The germline CDR1 and CDR2 sequences are WSHSY and SAAADI. The CDR3 spans 13 residues. The junction had 1 base not matched to a gene; V was cut back by 8 bases and J by 5 bases. The gene calls are TRBV10-2 and TRBJ2-1; 12 nucleotides align to TRBD2. The clonotype comes from a middle-aged woman with alopecia areata. Some clones in this sample may be carry-over from other donors' samples. The sequencing used whole blood, collected in connection with sensitization to the hapten diphenylcyclopropenone (DPC). The CDR3 sequence: CASGLAGHNEQFF. The CDR3 nucleotides read TGCGCCAGCGGACTAGCGGGGCACAATGAGCAGTTCTTC.